The T cell receptor (beta chain) described here comes from a study of control samples from healthy donors and cancer patients. Clones were read by immunoSEQ multiplex PCR, and TCRdb kept only the in-frame ones, dropping some. The data show 150,000 to 190,000 clones, over 90% seen once. Germline values: CDR1 MNHNS, CDR2 SASEGT. Trimming left V 3 bases short and J 1 base short, with 15 bases between. The CDR3 is 16 amino acids. The chain is built from TRBV6-1 and TRBJ2-5; possibly TRBD1 or TRBD2 for D (6 bases each). The clonotype comes from a man aged 50 to 59 in good health. The source material was blood. This chain's CDR3 is CASSDFSGGGQETQYF. The CDR3, as DNA: TGTGCCAGCAGTGATTTCAGCGGAGGGGGCCAAGAGACCCAGTACTTC.